The 10 T cell receptor beta chains below come from one sample, sequenced in a study of T-cell reconstitution after alpha-beta-depleted transplantation in children. Using unique molecular identifiers, the investigators prepared the TCRbeta library. Each CDR3 protein gets one entry after TCRdb re-called the PCR reads with MiXCR. The table lists about 540,000 distinct CDR3 sequences, about 18% of them singletons, with 3% to 4% in the top ten. The material was PBMCs from the stem cell graft donor, obtained from the stem cell graft. All receptors come from a human donor who donated a stem cell graft to a child with acute lymphoblastic leukemia.

This clonotype was seen only a few times. The gene calls are TRBV7-9 and TRBJ2-5; no clear D. CDR3 size: 14 residues. The V end was cut by 3 bases, the J end by 2 bases, with 10 bases between. Germline V gene sequence: CDR1 SEHNR, CDR2 FQNEAQ (reference sequence). This chain's CDR3 is CASSFMTGQETQYF. The CDR3 DNA follows: TGTGCCAGCAGCTTCATGACTGGTCAAGAGACCCAGTACTTC.

This chain links TRBV7-9 with TRBJ2-3; 10 positions agree with TRBD2. The V and J ends lost 10 bases and 0 bases, in that order; junction bases with no gene match: 13. Germline lookup yields CDR1 SEHNR and CDR2 FQNEAQ (reference sequence). The CDR3 is 17 amino acids. CDR3 protein: CATSPTSGVQSTDTQYF. Written as DNA, the CDR3 is TGTGCCACCAGTCCAACTAGCGGGGTCCAAAGCACAGATACGCAGTATTTT. Drawing the rest from reference TRBV7-9 and TRBJ2-3, the complete variable domain is DTGVSQNPRHKITKRGQNVTFRCDPISEHNRLYWYRQTLGQGPEFLTYFQNEAQLEKSRLLSDRFSAERPKGSFSTLEIQRTEQGDSAMYLCATSPTSGVQSTDTQYFGPGTRLTVL.

The chain recombines TRBV5-5 with TRBJ2-1; TRBD2 aligns across 9 bases. The CDR3 is 17 residues long. CDR1 and CDR2 (germline): SGHKS, YYEKEE (reference sequence). V lost 0 bases to trimming and J lost 3 bases; unmatched junction nucleotides: 7. This chain's CDR3 is CASSLEREATFYNEQFF. The CDR3 region has the DNA TGTGCCAGCAGCTTGGAGCGGGAGGCTACCTTCTACAATGAGCAGTTCTTC.

In its sample, this clonotype was seen a few times. The V gene is TRBV20-1, the J gene TRBJ2-7; 10 bases match TRBD2. The V gene's germline CDR1 is DFQATT and CDR2 SNEGSKA (reference sequence). V trimming: 5 bases; J trimming: 5 bases; junction bases outside the gene matches: 15. This CDR3 has 16 residues. The CDR3 coding sequence is TGCAGTGCTCCCGAGCCTAGCGGGAGAACTCGCAACGAGCAGTACTTC. Translation gives CSAPEPSGRTRNEQYF.

This clonotype occurred once. This chain uses TRBV7-3 with TRBJ1-4, with TRBD1 as a possible D gene (5 bases). The germline V gene has CDR1 SGHTA and CDR2 FQGTGA. V lost 2 bases and J lost 5, with 15 bases in between. CDR3 length equals 16 residues. The CDR3 coding sequence is TGTGCCAGCAGCTTAGGAAACGGACATCCCAATGAAAAACTGTTTTTT. Protein: CASSLGNGHPNEKLFF.

This chain joins TRBV20-1 and TRBJ2-7; 7 nucleotides line up with TRBD2. The V gene's germline CDR1 is DFQATT and CDR2 SNEGSKA (reference sequence). The junction had 7 bases not matched to a gene; V was cut back by 6 bases and J by 2 bases. This CDR3 has 13 residues. The CDR3 DNA follows: TGCAGTGCCGCCCTAGCGGAACCCTACGAGCAGTACTTC. It encodes CSAALAEPYEQYF.

The rearrangement uses TRBV20-1 and TRBJ1-6; D may be TRBD1 (6 bases). Between the trimmed V and J ends, which lost 0 bases and 7 bases, there was a span of 16 bases. The CDR3 covers 16 residues. CDR1 and CDR2 (germline): DFQATT, SNEGSKA (reference sequence). As DNA, the CDR3 is TGCAGTGCTAGAGACCCAAAACAGGGAGGGAATTCACCCCTCCACTTT. Protein sequence: CSARDPKQGGNSPLHF.

This clonotype was counted only a few times. The chain has TRBV29-1 and TRBJ2-7, with TRBD2 as a possible D gene (5 bases). Germline V lookup: CDR1 SQVTM, CDR2 ANQGSEA. The CDR3 extends over 16 amino acids. Trimming removed 1 base at V and 3 bases at J, with 19 bases between. As DNA, the CDR3 is TGCAGCGTTGAAGGACCCCGCGACCGAGGGTTCTACGAGCAGTACTTC. Translated: CSVEGPRDRGFYEQYF.

This chain joins TRBV10-3 and TRBJ2-3; D gene ambiguous. The CDR3 covers 11 residues. From germline, CDR1 is ENHRY and CDR2 SYGVKD. The chain's CDR3 is CAIAGADTQYF. In DNA form, the CDR3 reads TGTGCTATCGCCGGCGCAGATACGCAGTATTTT.

Only a few counts were recorded for this clonotype. This chain links TRBV20-1 with TRBJ2-1; 13 nucleotides agree with TRBD2. CDR1 DFQATT and CDR2 SNEGSKA come from the germline V gene (reference sequence). Unmatched junction bases numbered 7, after V lost 5 bases and J lost 6 bases. CDR3 length: 15 residues. Written as DNA, the CDR3 is TGCAGTGCTCGGGGACTAGCGGGATTAGGCAATGAGCAGTTCTTC. Translated, it gives CSARGLAGLGNEQFF.